The present TCR beta chain was sequenced within a study of human T cells and chemical hapten exposure. Turning to the study itself: TCR yields per sample varied, mainly owing to small pooled library volume differences. Study conclusions and caveats: Following DPC sensitization, TCRs present above 1 in 1000 frequency showed no change.

Germline CDR1 ENHRY, CDR2 SYGVKD. V shed 2 bases and J shed 6 bases, with 17 bases lying between them. The CDR3 length is 15 residues. Regarding this clonotype: Its specificity is not known.

The total RNA was obtained from whole blood that was not fractionated. Individual cDNA molecules each carried unique molecular identifiers attached by the library. Original methodology: Sampled TCR counts reached a median of around 94,000 per sample, with values ranging from roughly 20,000 to 700,000. TCRdb fed the 5' RACE reads into MiXCR, producing one record per CDR3 protein. These V and J calls originate from TCRdb's pipeline instead of the authors' own analysis. This table holds 130,000 or so distinct CDR3 sequences, 4.1% found once. The origin of this receptor is a female donor in good health. This chain links TRBV10-3 with TRBJ2-7; D possibly uses TRBD1 or TRBD2 (5 bases each). In DNA, the CDR3 is TGTGCCATCAGTGAGCTGTCAGGGAATGGAGGCGAGCAGTACTTC. This sequence encodes CAISELSGNGGEQYF.